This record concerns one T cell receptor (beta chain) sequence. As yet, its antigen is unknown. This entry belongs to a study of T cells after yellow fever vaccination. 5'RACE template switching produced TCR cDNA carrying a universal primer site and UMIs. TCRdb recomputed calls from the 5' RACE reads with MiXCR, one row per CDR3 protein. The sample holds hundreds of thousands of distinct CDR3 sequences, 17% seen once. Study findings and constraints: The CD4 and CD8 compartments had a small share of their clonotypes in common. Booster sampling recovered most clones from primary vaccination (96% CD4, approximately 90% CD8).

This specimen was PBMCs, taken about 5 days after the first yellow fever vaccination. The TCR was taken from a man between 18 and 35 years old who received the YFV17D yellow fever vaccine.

The CDR3 reads CASKGAPQETQYF. The CDR3 DNA is TGTGCCAGCAAGGGGGCGCCCCAAGAGACCCAGTACTTC. V usage is TRBV6-6 and J usage is TRBJ2-5, with 7 positions matching TRBD1. Germline CDR1 MNHNY, CDR2 SVGAGI (reference sequence). This CDR3 region has 13 residues. V gave up 7 bases and J gave up 1 base; unmatched junction bases: 3.